This TCR beta chain was recovered during a study of radiation and T cells in renal cell carcinoma. Study as a whole: Nephrectomy followed 15 Gy stereotactic body radiation by 4 weeks. Study conclusions and caveats: No pretreatment tumor biopsies were available for baseline clonotypes.

Time point here: baseline pretreatment blood. The treatment denotes: 15 Gy SBRT to primary tumor, nephrectomy 4 weeks later. A remark on this clone: No antigen is known for it.

V dropped 2 bases and J dropped 9 bases, with 11 bases sitting between them. CDR1 and CDR2 (germline): SNHLY, FYNNEI. The CDR3 length is 12 residues. The method was immunoSEQ multiplex PCR; TCRdb's version includes in-frame clones alone and lacks a portion of them. The repertoire includes 150,000 or so clones, 75% to 90% of them detected once, and 20% to 25% sits in the top ten. This material consisted of blood, taken from a patient whose treatment included radiotherapy and nephrectomy. The rearrangement joins TRBV2 to TRBJ2-7; possible D gene TRBD2, 6 bases. The source is a woman aged 45-65 years with renal cell carcinoma. The CDR3 coding sequence is TGTGCCAGCAGTGAATGGAGGGGTGGGCAGTACTTC. Translation: CASSEWRGGQYF.